The entry that follows covers one T cell receptor beta chain sequence. What it binds is not known. This CDR3 has 15 residues. V dropped 1 base and J dropped 9; count of bases not matched to a gene: 8. The germline CDR1 and CDR2 sequences are SGHTA and FQGNSA. This specimen belongs to a study of T cells in tuberculosis. Turning to the study itself: This South African cohort compared adolescents with or without latent tuberculosis against adults with active tuberculosis.

On average around 100,000 T cells per donor were immunosequenced. Points from the study as a whole: The TCR-beta difference was not significant; alpha differences partly reflected length.

Here immunoSEQ multiplex PCR was the method, and the copy in TCRdb shows in-frame clones only, minus some. Among roughly 34,000 clones listed, 92% were seen once. The chain combines TRBV7-2 with TRBJ2-1; 8 bases are shared with TRBD1. The sequenced material came from PBMCs. The receptor was derived from a donor between 10 and 29 years old with latent tuberculosis or without tuberculosis infection. Some clones in this sample may be carry-over from other donors' samples. CDR3 region: CASSLGQGALSEQFF. The CDR3 DNA is TGTGCCAGCAGCTTAGGGCAGGGGGCCCTCAGTGAGCAGTTCTTC.